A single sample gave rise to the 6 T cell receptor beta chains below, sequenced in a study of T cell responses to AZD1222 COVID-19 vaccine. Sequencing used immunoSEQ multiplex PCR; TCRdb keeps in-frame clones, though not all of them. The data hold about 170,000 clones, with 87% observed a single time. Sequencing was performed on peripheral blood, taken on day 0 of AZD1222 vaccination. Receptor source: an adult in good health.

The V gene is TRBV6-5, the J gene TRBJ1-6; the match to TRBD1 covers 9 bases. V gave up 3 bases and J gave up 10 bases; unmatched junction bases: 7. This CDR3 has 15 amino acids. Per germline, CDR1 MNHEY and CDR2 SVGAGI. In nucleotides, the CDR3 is TGTGCCAGCAGTTATGGGGACAGGGCAACCTCACCCCTCCACTTT. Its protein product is CASSYGDRATSPLHF.

The CDR3 reads CASSFGGSLNEQFF. CDR3 DNA: TGTGCCAGCAGCTTCGGCGGGAGTTTAAATGAGCAGTTCTTC. This chain links TRBV7-9 with TRBJ2-1; 7 bases match TRBD2. Trimming at V came to 3 bases and at J to 7 bases, leaving 6 bases not matched to a gene. This CDR3 is 14 amino acids long. Germline CDR1 is SEHNR and CDR2 is FQNEAQ (reference sequence).

The CDR3 DNA reads TGTGCCAGCAGCGTATTCCCCCTCCAACAGGGACGGAATGAAAAACTGTTTTTT. Translation: CASSVFPLQQGRNEKLFF. The chain couples TRBV9 to TRBJ1-4, with D possibly matching TRBD1 (6 bases). V lost 1 base and J lost 5, with 21 bases in between. This CDR3 comprises 18 residues. Per the germline V gene, CDR1 is SGDLS and CDR2 is YYNGEE. The variable domain in full, completed from reference TRBV9 and TRBJ1-4, reads DSGVTQTPKHLITATGQRVTLRCSPRSGDLSVYWYQQSLDQGLQFLIQYYNGEERAKGNILERFSAQQFPDLHSELNLSSLELGDSALYFCASSVFPLQQGRNEKLFFGSGTQLSVL.

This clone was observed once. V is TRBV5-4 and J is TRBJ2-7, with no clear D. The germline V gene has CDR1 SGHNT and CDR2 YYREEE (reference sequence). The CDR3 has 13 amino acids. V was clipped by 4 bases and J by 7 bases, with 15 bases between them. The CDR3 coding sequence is TGTGCCAGCAGCCGAAAGGACGTACGTGAGCAGTACTTC. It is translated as CASSRKDVREQYF.

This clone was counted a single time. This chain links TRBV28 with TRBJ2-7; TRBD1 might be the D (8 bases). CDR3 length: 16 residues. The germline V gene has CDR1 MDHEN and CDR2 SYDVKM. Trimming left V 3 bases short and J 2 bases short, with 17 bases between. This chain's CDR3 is CASSFTLTGGAYEQYF. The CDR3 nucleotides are TGTGCCAGCAGTTTTACCCTCACAGGGGGGGCCTACGAGCAGTACTTC. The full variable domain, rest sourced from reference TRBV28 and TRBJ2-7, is DVKVTQSSRYLVKRTGEKVFLECVQDMDHENMFWYRQDPGLGLRLIYFSYDVKMKEKGDIPEGYSVSREKKERFSLILESASTNQTSMYLCASSFTLTGGAYEQYFGPGTRLTVT.

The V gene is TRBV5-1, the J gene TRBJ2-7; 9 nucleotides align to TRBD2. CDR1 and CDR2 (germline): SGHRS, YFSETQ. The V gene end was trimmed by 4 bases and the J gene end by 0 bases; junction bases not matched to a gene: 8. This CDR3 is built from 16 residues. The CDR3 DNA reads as TGCGCCAGCAGCCCAACGACTAGCGGATTCTCCTACGAGCAGTACTTC. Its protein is CASSPTTSGFSYEQYF. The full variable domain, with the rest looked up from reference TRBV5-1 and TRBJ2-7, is KAGVTQTPRYLIKTRGQQVTLSCSPISGHRSVSWYQQTPGQGLQFLFEYFSETQRNKGNFPGRFSGRQFSNSRSEMNVSTLELGDSALYLCASSPTTSGFSYEQYFGPGTRLTVT.